These 30 T cell receptor beta chains originate from one sample sequenced in a study of CD8+CD57+ T cells in acquired aplastic anemia. Genomic DNA served as template for TCR beta VDJ and CDR3 profiling. A single record per CDR3 protein comes from TCRdb applying MiXCR to the reads. The sample lists over 150,000 distinct CDR3 sequences, roughly 54% seen once, with roughly 12% in the top ten. Patients who underwent sequencing had shown CD8+CD57+ cell expansion by flow cytometry. The specimen sequenced was sorted CD4+, CD8+, or CD8+CD57+ T cells (not recorded which) from PBMCs. The origin of the receptors is a human donor with aplastic anemia.

This clonotype occurred a few times. Here the CDR3 reads CATSASGLQNTGELFF. CDR3 nucleotides: TGTGCCACCAGTGCTAGCGGGCTCCAGAACACCGGGGAGCTGTTTTTT. The V gene is TRBV24-1, the J gene TRBJ2-2, with 8 bases matching TRBD2. V was pared by 5 bases and J by 1 base, with 5 bases of the junction left unmatched. The CDR3 length is 16 residues. The germline gives CDR1 KGHDR, CDR2 SFDVKD.

This clonotype has a count of ten or more. The CDR3 DNA sequence: TGTGCCAGCAGTTACCCCGCGACAGGGGGAATTAATGGCTACACCTTC. Residues: CASSYPATGGINGYTF. The chain couples TRBV6-5 to TRBJ1-2; TRBD1 matches 9 bases. V was pared by 2 bases and J by 6 bases, with 10 bases of the junction left unmatched. This CDR3 has 16 amino acids. Germline V gene data show CDR1 as MNHEY and CDR2 as SVGAGI.

This clonotype was picked up many times. V usage is TRBV10-1 and J usage is TRBJ2-7; possible D gene TRBD2, 5 bases. V was shortened by 2 bases and J by 4 bases, with 9 bases between the two germline ends. This CDR3 contains 13 residues. Germline assignment: CDR1 WNHNN and CDR2 SYGVQD (reference sequence). The chain's CDR3 is CASSESSVYEQYF. The CDR3 nucleotides are TGCGCCAGCAGTGAGAGTAGCGTATACGAGCAGTACTTC.

A remark on this clonotype: A single base separates this from a much larger clone, so it may be a read error. Without the conserved terminal phenylalanine or tryptophan, this CDR3 likely stems from a read error. The CDR3 sequence is CASSYGRVDSNQPQHS. The CDR3 coding sequence is TGTGCCAGCAGTTATGGTAGGGTCGATAGCAATCAGCCCCAGCATTCT. V is TRBV25-1 and J is TRBJ1-5; the D is unclear. Trimming shortened V by 5 bases and J by 0 bases, and 14 bases separated the two germline ends. In germline, CDR1 is MGHDK, CDR2 SYGVNS. This CDR3 region has 16 residues.

This clonotype was counted ten times or more. The CDR3 DNA is TGCGCCAGCAGCAGCAGGGACAATAATTCACCCCTCCACTTT. The encoded protein is CASSSRDNNSPLHF. The chain uses TRBV4-1 and TRBJ1-6, with a tentative D call TRBD1 (6 bases). CDR1 and CDR2 (germline): MGHRA, YSYEKL. Trimming pared 5 bases from V and 5 bases from J, leaving 10 bases between. The length of the CDR3 is 14 residues.

This clonotype was observed at least ten times. V gene TRBV2 combines with J gene TRBJ1-2, with 7 bases lining up with TRBD1. The trim removed 10 bases at V and 4 bases at J, leaving 9 bases unmatched. The CDR3 sequence is 13 residues long. Germline V lookup: CDR1 SNHLY, CDR2 FYNNEI. CDR3: CATPGTVPYGYTF. CDR3 coding DNA: TGTGCCACCCCCGGGACAGTTCCCTATGGCTACACCTTC.

This clonotype was detected ten times or more. The chain joins TRBV19 to TRBJ1-1; D may be TRBD1 (5 bases). Germline-derived CDR1 and CDR2 are LNHDA and SQIVND (reference sequence). CDR3 size: 14 residues. V lost 5 bases, J lost 0 bases, and 10 bases lay in between. CDR3 in amino acids: CASSEDTMNTEAFF. CDR3 in DNA: TGTGCCAGTAGTGAGGACACCATGAACACTGAAGCTTTCTTT.

This clonotype was counted a single time. V gene TRBV10-3 combines with J gene TRBJ2-7; D not certain. CDR1 and CDR2 from the germline V gene are ENHRY and SYGVKD. Trimming left V 8 bases short and J 3 bases short, with 14 bases between. The CDR3 loop spans 13 amino acids. CDR3 bases: TGTGCCATCTCCACGGGTACTGGCTACGAGCAGTACTTC. Protein sequence: CAISTGTGYEQYF.

V gene TRBV11-2 combines with J gene TRBJ2-3; 9 positions agree with TRBD2. The CDR3 has 13 amino acids. The J segment lost 15 bases and the V segment lost 0 bases, leaving 7 bases of the junction unmatched. Germline lookup yields CDR1 SGHAT and CDR2 FQNNGV. The DNA of the CDR3 is TGTGCCAGCAGCTTAGAGACTAGCGGCGGGCACTATTTT. Translated: CASSLETSGGHYF.

The gene calls are TRBV20-1 and TRBJ1-2, with D unclear. This CDR3 is 13 amino acids long. Between the trimmed V and J ends, which lost 5 bases and 3 bases, there was a span of 13 bases. Germline V gene sequence: CDR1 DFQATT, CDR2 SNEGSKA (reference sequence). In DNA form, the CDR3 reads TGCAGTGCTGAGTCGCATGGGGACTATGGCTACACCTTC. Its translation: CSAESHGDYGYTF.

V gene TRBV6-1 combines with J gene TRBJ2-1; D is perhaps TRBD1 (6 bases). The CDR3 sequence is 14 residues long. Germline CDR1 MNHNS, CDR2 SASEGT. Between the trimmed V and J ends, which lost 6 bases and 7 bases, there was a span of 16 bases. Written as DNA, the CDR3 is TGTGCCAGCAGCCATCAACAGGGTAATAATGAGCAGTTCTTC. This gives the protein CASSHQQGNNEQFF.

In its sample, this clonotype was seen many times. The J gene is TRBJ1-2, the V gene TRBV6-2 or TRBV6-3, with TRBD1 identical over 7 bases. The CDR3 has 13 amino acids. V was pared by 7 bases and J by 7 bases, with 9 bases of the junction left unmatched. The germline V gene has CDR1 MNHEY and CDR2 SVGEGT. This CDR3 reads CASTLKGARGYTF. The CDR3 DNA follows: TGTGCCAGCACATTGAAGGGGGCGCGTGGCTACACCTTC.

The rearrangement uses TRBV24-1 and TRBJ2-1, with D possibly TRBD2 on 5 matching bases. CDR1 is KGHDR, CDR2 SFDVKD, per germline. This CDR3 is 15 amino acids long. Trimming removed 0 bases at V and 4 bases at J, with 9 bases between. The CDR3 here is CATSDLRGGYNEQFF. The CDR3 region has the DNA TGTGCCACCAGTGATTTGCGGGGTGGGTACAATGAGCAGTTCTTC.

In the case of this clonotype: One end of the junction is discordant with germline, which a read error may explain. V and J are TRBV10-3 and TRBJ1-2; TRBD1 might be the D (5 bases). Germline values: CDR1 ENHRY, CDR2 SYGVKD. The CDR3 runs to 13 residues. The CDR3 loop reads CAIMGRNNHGYTF. CDR3 in DNA: TGTGCCATCATGGGACGGAATAACCATGGCTACACCTTC.

This clonotype showed up many times. The chain recombines TRBV7-9 with TRBJ1-4; D gene ambiguous. Deletions cut 2 bases from V and 6 bases from J, with 10 bases between. The germline V gene has CDR1 SEHNR and CDR2 FQNEAQ (reference sequence). The CDR3 has 14 residues. DNA of the CDR3: TGTGCCAGCAGCTTAATAGGGTTCCATGAAAAACTGTTTTTT. Translation gives CASSLIGFHEKLFF.

This clonotype was seen repeatedly, ten times or more. The chain joins TRBV20-1 to TRBJ2-1; D might be TRBD1 or TRBD2, each matching 7 bases. Trimming took 0 bases from V and 4 from J, leaving 13 bases between them. CDR3 length: 15 amino acids. Germline V gene data show CDR1 as DFQATT and CDR2 as SNEGSKA (reference sequence). This chain's CDR3 is CSARDGGGQYNEQFF. The CDR3 DNA is TGCAGTGCTAGAGATGGCGGGGGACAGTACAATGAGCAGTTCTTC.

CDR3 sequence reads: CASSPREGRATNEKLFF. CDR3 nucleotides: TGCGCCAGCAGCCCCAGAGAAGGACGGGCAACTAATGAAAAACTGTTTTTT. V is TRBV4-3 and J is TRBJ1-4; D unresolved. Per the germline V gene, CDR1 is LGHNA and CDR2 is YSLEER. The CDR3 has 17 amino acids. The V end lost 4 bases, the J end lost 0 bases, and 15 bases lay between the germline ends.

This clonotype was observed at least ten times. V gene TRBV5-1 combines with J gene TRBJ1-2; 7 bases match TRBD1. The trim removed 3 bases at V and 1 base at J, leaving 15 bases unmatched. Germline assignment: CDR1 SGHRS and CDR2 YFSETQ. This CDR3 has 18 residues. The CDR3 DNA follows: TGCGCCAGCAGCTCGGACTGGGGCGGGACAGCCATTAACTATGGCTACACCTTC. This encodes CASSSDWGGTAINYGYTF.

This clonotype has only a few counts. The genes are TRBV24-1 and TRBJ2-5, with D possibly TRBD2 on 6 matching bases. The tail of the sequence fits TRBJ2-7 better, so the J call may be wrong. The CDR3 is 14 amino acids. CDR1 is KGHDR, CDR2 SFDVKD, per germline. Written as DNA, the CDR3 is TGTGCCACCAGTGAGCACGGGACTTCTAACGAGCAGTACTTC. It specifies CATSEHGTSNEQYF.

V usage is TRBV4-1 and J usage is TRBJ1-4; perhaps TRBD1 as D (5 bases). This CDR3 comprises 16 residues. CDR1 MGHRA and CDR2 YSYEKL come from the germline V gene. V was pared by 0 bases and J by 7 bases, with 15 bases between. The DNA for the CDR3 is TGCGCCAGCAGCCAAGAAAGGTCTGCAGGGATTGAAAAACTGTTTTTT. It codes for CASSQERSAGIEKLFF.

Here the CDR3 DNA reads TGTGCCAGCAGCTTACAAGCCCCCTACGAGCAGTACTTC. It specifies CASSLQAPYEQYF. The chain carries TRBV7-3 and TRBJ2-7; D gene uncertain. There are 13 residues in the CDR3. Trimming shortened V by 2 bases and J by 2 bases, and 7 bases separated the two germline ends. CDR1 and CDR2 from the germline V gene are SGHTA and FQGTGA.

About this clonotype itself: This may be a read error, as it is one base from a much larger clone. This chain joins TRBV19 and TRBJ2-3; tentatively, D is TRBD1 (5 bases). Germline lookup yields CDR1 LNHDA and CDR2 SQIVND (reference sequence). The CDR3 is 14 amino acids. The CDR3 loop reads CASSISLSTGTQYF. Here the CDR3 DNA reads TGTGCCAGTAGTATCTCCCTGAGCACAGGTACGCAGTATTTT.

The genes are TRBV2 and TRBJ1-1, with D hard to call. The CDR3 runs 13 residues. Trimming pared 1 base from V and 7 bases from J, leaving 10 bases between. Germline CDR1 reads SNHLY; CDR2 reads FYNNEI. CDR3 sequence: CASSEVGFDEAFF. CDR3 DNA sequence: TGTGCCAGCAGTGAAGTCGGGTTTGATGAAGCTTTCTTT.

The chain recombines TRBV27 with TRBJ2-2, with D unresolved. Per the germline V gene, CDR1 is MNHEY and CDR2 is SMNVEV (reference sequence). The CDR3 length is 12 residues. V was shortened by 3 bases and J by 4 bases, with 3 bases between the two germline ends. The CDR3 sequence: CASSLSTGELFF. CDR3 DNA: TGTGCCAGCAGTTTGAGCACCGGGGAGCTGTTTTTT.

This clonotype was counted at least ten times. This chain links TRBV2 with TRBJ2-1, with TRBD2 identical over 9 bases. The CDR3 contains 14 residues. V trimming: 6 bases; J trimming: 7 bases; junction bases outside the gene matches: 7. In germline, CDR1 is SNHLY, CDR2 FYNNEI. The CDR3 nucleotides are TGTGCCAGCAGCGGGCGGGGGGGGGAGAATGAGCAGTTCTTC. This sequence encodes CASSGRGGENEQFF.

The chain couples TRBV12-3 or TRBV12-4 to TRBJ2-7, with no clear D. The CDR3 totals 13 residues. Between the trimmed V and J ends, which lost 4 bases and 4 bases, there was a span of 11 bases. CDR3 protein: CASSSGLPYEQYF. As DNA, the CDR3 is TGTGCCAGCAGTTCCGGCCTACCTTACGAGCAGTACTTC.

This clonotype came up many times. This sequence joins TRBV4-3 and TRBJ2-3, with D possibly TRBD2 on 6 matching bases. The length of the CDR3 is 13 residues. V was cut by 4 bases and J by 5 bases, with 10 bases left in between. Germline CDR1 LGHNA, CDR2 YSLEER. Written as DNA, the CDR3 is TGCGCCAGCAGCCCCAGGAGGGGAGATACGCAGTATTTT. Translation: CASSPRRGDTQYF.

The chain recombines TRBV15 with TRBJ2-7, with D unclear. V was cut by 4 bases and J by 2 bases, with 12 bases left in between. The germline CDR1 and CDR2 sequences are LNHNV and YYDKDF (reference sequence). CDR3 length: 14 amino acids. The CDR3 region has the DNA TGTGCCACCAGCAAAGCGAGCGTAGCCTACGAGCAGTACTTC. Translated: CATSKASVAYEQYF.

This clonotype was found many times. The chain is built from TRBV5-1 and TRBJ2-1; D is uncertain. The CDR3 runs to 14 residues. V gave up 2 bases and J gave up 10 bases, with 16 bases separating them. Germline lookup yields CDR1 SGHRS and CDR2 YFSETQ. The DNA for the CDR3 is TGCGCCAGCAGCTTTACAGCCAAGGAGAAAGAGCAGTTCTTC. It is translated as CASSFTAKEKEQFF.

This clonotype was detected ten times or more. The chain is built from TRBV7-2 and TRBJ2-5; D unclear. The V and J ends lost 4 bases and 4 bases respectively, with 10 bases between them. This CDR3 contains 13 residues. Germline-derived CDR1 and CDR2 are SGHTA and FQGNSA. The CDR3 DNA follows: TGTGCCAGCAGCTCTGTTTCTGGAGAGACCCAGTACTTC. The encoded protein is CASSSVSGETQYF. Looking up the rest from reference TRBV7-2 and TRBJ2-5 gives the full variable domain: GAGVSQSPSNKVTEKGKDVELRCDPISGHTALYWYRQSLGQGLEFLIYFQGNSAPDKSGLPSDRFSAERTGGSVSTLTIQRTQQEDSAVYLCASSSVSGETQYFGPGTRLLVL.